The clone carrying this T cell receptor beta chain was observed many times. Its specificity is unknown. iRepertoire HTBI primers and Arm-PCR of CDR3 regions built TCR beta libraries. TCRdb re-analysed the multiplex PCR reads in MiXCR, keeping a single row per CDR3 protein. The data contain 200,000 to 250,000 distinct CDR3 sequences, around 20% of them singletons. Documented time point: newly diagnosed GD, antithyroid drugs for less than 3 months. PBMC-derived RNA was used for the TCR library. Germline-derived CDR1 and CDR2 are SGDLS and YYNGEE. V trimming: 3 bases; J trimming: 6 bases; junction bases outside the gene matches: 4. The CDR3 is 14 amino acids. The source of the sample is a study of regulatory T cells in long-lasting Graves disease. Study summary: Antithyroid drug use was under 3 months in newly diagnosed Graves' patients.

Study outcomes and limitations: Sampling was limited to peripheral blood rather than thyroid tissue.

This same sample was also taken into another study, of T cells in Graves' hyperthyroidism and ophthalmopathy. This second report adds: An initial round of RT-PCR targeting the TCR CDR3 relied on the HTBI primer set.

The TCR sequence derives from a woman between 25 and 40 years old with Graves disease. This chain uses TRBV9 with TRBJ2-7; 12 nucleotides match TRBD2. The specimen comprised peripheral blood mononuclear cells (PBMCs), sampled at new diagnosis, from a patient treated with antithyroid drugs. CDR3 nucleotides: TGTGCCAGCAGCGCTAGCGGGAGGGCCAGCGAGCAGTACTTC. Its protein product is CASSASGRASEQYF.